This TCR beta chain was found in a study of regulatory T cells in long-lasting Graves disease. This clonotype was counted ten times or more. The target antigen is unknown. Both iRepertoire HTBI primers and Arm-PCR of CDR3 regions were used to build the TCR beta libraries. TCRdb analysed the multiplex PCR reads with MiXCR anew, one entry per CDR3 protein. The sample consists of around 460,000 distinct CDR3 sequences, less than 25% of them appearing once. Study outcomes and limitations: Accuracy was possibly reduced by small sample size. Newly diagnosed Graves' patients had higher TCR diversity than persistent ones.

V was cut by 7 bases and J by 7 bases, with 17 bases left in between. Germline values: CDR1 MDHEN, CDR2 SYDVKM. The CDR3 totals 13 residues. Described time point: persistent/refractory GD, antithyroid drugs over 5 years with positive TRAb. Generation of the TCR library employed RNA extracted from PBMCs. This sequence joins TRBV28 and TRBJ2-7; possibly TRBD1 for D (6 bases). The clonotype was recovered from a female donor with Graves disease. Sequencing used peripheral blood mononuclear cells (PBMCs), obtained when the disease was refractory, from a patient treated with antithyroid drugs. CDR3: CASTLRGGREQYF. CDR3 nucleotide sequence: TGTGCCAGCACCCTGAGAGGGGGACGGGAGCAGTACTTC.